This TCR beta chain appears in the sequencing data of a study of Tregs in tolerant kidney transplant recipients. The repertoire was sequenced with immunoSEQ multiplex PCR; TCRdb's copy has only in-frame clones and lacks some. Of about 110,000 clones listed, around 91% are singletons. On this clone: Its antigen is not known.

Deletions cut 2 bases from V and 4 bases from J, with 18 bases between. Germline values: CDR1 LGHNA, CDR2 YNFKEQ. The length of the CDR3 is 17 residues. Overall study results and limits: Expanding Tregs on activated donor B cells appeared to best identify donor-specific TCRbeta clones.

The sample was CD4+ T cells from blood, taken before the transplant. The TCR sequence derives from a human donor who received a combined kidney and bone marrow transplant. V and J are TRBV4-2 and TRBJ2-1; TRBD2 might be the D (7 bases). The CDR3 nucleotides are TGTGCCAGCAGCCAATTTACCGGCGGGGGCCCATACAATGAGCAGTTCTTC. Translated, it gives CASSQFTGGGPYNEQFF.